This passage covers 10 T cell receptor beta chains from one sample sequenced in a study of blood T cell repertoires in COVID-19. TCRdb's copy holds only in-frame clones and misses some; the assay was immunoSEQ multiplex PCR. The sample includes around 150,000 clones, 75% to 80% seen only once; the top ten take under 3%. The sequenced sample consisted of PBMCs or T cells enriched from blood (not recorded which). The receptors originated from a woman aged 45-65 years who had recovered from COVID-19.

The gene calls are TRBV6-1 and TRBJ2-7, with D possibly matching TRBD2 (5 bases). The length of the CDR3 is 16 residues. Germline V CDR1 and CDR2: MNHNS, SASEGT. V was clipped by 2 bases and J by 0 bases, with 14 bases between them. CDR3 nucleotide sequence: TGTGCCAGCAGTGAACGGGGTAGCGTCAGCTCCTACGAGCAGTACTTC. Translated: CASSERGSVSSYEQYF.

The chain has TRBV28 and TRBJ1-1, with 11 bases matching TRBD1. Trimming removed 4 bases from V and 6 bases from J; junction bases left unmatched: 13. This CDR3 contains 17 residues. Germline V gene sequence: CDR1 MDHEN, CDR2 SYDVKM. Written as DNA, the CDR3 is TGTGCCAGCAGTTCCCTCCGGGACAGGGGGAACTGGGCTGAAGCTTTCTTT. Its translation is CASSSLRDRGNWAEAFF.

The CDR3 loop reads CASSFQGNTEAFF. CDR3 DNA: TGTGCCAGCAGTTTCCAGGGGAACACTGAAGCTTTCTTT. The V gene is TRBV12-3 or TRBV12-4, the J gene TRBJ1-1, with a tentative D call TRBD1 (5 bases). There are 13 residues in the CDR3. Trimming stripped 3 bases from V and 1 base from J, with 6 bases between.

The rearrangement joins TRBV29-1 to TRBJ1-2; D is undetermined. V dropped 4 bases and J dropped 4 bases, with 13 bases sitting between them. This CDR3 spans 13 amino acids. Germline CDR1 reads SQVTM; CDR2 reads ANQGSEA. The CDR3 coding sequence is TGCAGCGTTGGGGAGGGTCGAGGCTATGGCTACACCTTC. Translating gives CSVGEGRGYGYTF.

This clone was seen a few times. The genes are TRBV5-1 and TRBJ1-3; D may be TRBD1 (5 bases). V was shortened by 7 bases and J by 3 bases, with 11 bases between the two germline ends. The CDR3 covers 13 residues. The V gene's germline CDR1 is SGHRS and CDR2 YFSETQ. The CDR3 sequence is CASAGGIGNTIYF. As DNA, the CDR3 is TGCGCCAGCGCCGGGGGTATTGGAAACACCATATATTTT.

The chain is built from TRBV10-1 and TRBJ2-3, with TRBD1 matching 7 bases. The CDR3 sequence is 14 residues long. J lost 10 bases, V lost 2 bases, and 9 bases had no gene match. From germline, CDR1 is WNHNN and CDR2 SYGVQD (reference sequence). The CDR3 here is CASSEQRQGWSQYF. As DNA, the CDR3 is TGCGCCAGCAGTGAGCAAAGACAGGGTTGGTCGCAGTATTTT.

The chain joins TRBV5-1 to TRBJ2-1; possible D gene TRBD1, 6 bases. CDR3 length: 16 amino acids. The V end was cut by 6 bases, the J end by 0 bases, with 16 bases between. From germline, CDR1 is SGHRS and CDR2 YFSETQ. The CDR3 bases are TGCGCCAGCAACCCCGGGACAACCAGCTCCTACAATGAGCAGTTCTTC. Its protein is CASNPGTTSSYNEQFF.

This chain uses TRBV2 with TRBJ2-7; the D gene is possibly TRBD1 (5 bases). The germline gives CDR1 SNHLY, CDR2 FYNNEI. V was pared by 8 bases and J by 2 bases, with 22 bases between. The CDR3 runs to 16 residues. The DNA for the CDR3 is TGTGCCAGCCTAAAGCTTACAAATGGGGCAACCTACGAGCAGTACTTC. Its translation is CASLKLTNGATYEQYF.

The chain combines TRBV3-1 (or the pseudogene TRBV3-2) with TRBJ1-6; maybe TRBD1 (5 bases). Per germline, CDR1 LGHDT and CDR2 YNNKEL (reference sequence). This CDR3 is built from 13 residues. The V gene lost 5 bases and the J gene lost 10 bases, with 12 bases spanning the gap. The CDR3, as DNA: TGTGCCAGCAGCGGGGCCGCGGGGTCACCCCTCCACTTT. This codes for CASSGAAGSPLHF.

This chain links TRBV6-5 with TRBJ2-2, with D maybe TRBD1 (6 bases). CDR1 MNHEY and CDR2 SVGAGI come from the germline V gene. The V end was cut by 8 bases, the J end by 3 bases, with 16 bases between. The CDR3 spans 15 residues. The CDR3 region is CASFERAGDTGELFF. The CDR3 nucleotides read TGTGCCAGCTTCGAAAGGGCAGGGGACACCGGGGAGCTGTTTTTT.